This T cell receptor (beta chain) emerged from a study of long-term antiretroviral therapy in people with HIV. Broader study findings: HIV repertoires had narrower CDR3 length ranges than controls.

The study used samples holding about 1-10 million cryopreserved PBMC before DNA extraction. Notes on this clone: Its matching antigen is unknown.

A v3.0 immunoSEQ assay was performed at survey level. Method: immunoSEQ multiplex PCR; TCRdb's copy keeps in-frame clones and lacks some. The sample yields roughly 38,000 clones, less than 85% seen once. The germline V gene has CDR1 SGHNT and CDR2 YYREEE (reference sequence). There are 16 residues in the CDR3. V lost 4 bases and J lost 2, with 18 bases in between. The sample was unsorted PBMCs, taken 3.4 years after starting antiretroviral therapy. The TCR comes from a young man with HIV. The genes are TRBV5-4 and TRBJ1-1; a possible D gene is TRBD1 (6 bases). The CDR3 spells CASSPLGHQGNTEAFF. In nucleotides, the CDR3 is TGTGCCAGCAGCCCCCTGGGACACCAAGGCAACACTGAAGCTTTCTTT. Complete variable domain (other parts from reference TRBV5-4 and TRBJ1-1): ETGVTQSPTHLIKTRGQQVTLRCSSQSGHNTVSWYQQALGQGPQFIFQYYREEENGRGNFPPRFSGLQFPNYSSELNVNALELDDSALYLCASSPLGHQGNTEAFFGQGTRLTVV.